A single sample gave rise to the 21 T cell receptor beta chains below, sequenced in a study of blood T cells in healthy people across ages. Next came a second PCR, run for about 7 to 12 cycles, which used a sample-barcoded 5' primer along with a J-beta primer mix. TCRdb passed the 5' RACE reads through MiXCR, listing each CDR3 protein once. The sample includes roughly 1,500,000 distinct CDR3 sequences, roughly 32% seen only once; the top ten take around 10%. Sequenced: blood. The receptors stem from a woman aged 30 to 39 in good health.

The chain links TRBV20-1 to TRBJ1-2, with D perhaps TRBD1 (5 bases). This CDR3 region has 14 residues. V was pared by 5 bases and J by 8 bases, with 21 bases between. The germline V gene has CDR1 DFQATT and CDR2 SNEGSKA (reference sequence). The CDR3 is CSARGSTGPGGYTF. The CDR3 nucleotides are TGCAGTGCTCGAGGAAGCACGGGACCAGGGGGCTACACCTTC.

This chain uses TRBV9 with TRBJ1-1; no clear D gene. The CDR3 has 15 residues. Germline values: CDR1 SGDLS, CDR2 YYNGEE. Trimming took off 0 bases at V and 5 bases at J, with 14 bases between the two ends. The CDR3 loop reads CASSVGSDLGTEAFF. CDR3 sequence (DNA): TGTGCCAGCAGCGTAGGTAGTGATTTAGGGACTGAAGCTTTCTTT.

The chain employs TRBV18 and TRBJ2-2; D is ambiguous. Germline V gene sequence: CDR1 KGHSH, CDR2 LQKENI. V was cut by 3 bases and J by 1 base, with 12 bases left in between. The CDR3 sequence is 16 residues long. The chain's CDR3 is CASSPSGRQNTGELFF. CDR3 DNA: TGTGCCAGCTCACCTTCTGGGCGACAGAACACCGGGGAGCTGTTTTTT.

Details on this clonotype: Because it lacks the conserved phenylalanine or tryptophan at the end, this CDR3 is likely a read error. J is TRBJ2-7 and V is TRBV4-1, with TRBD2 identical over 10 bases. Germline lookup yields CDR1 MGHRA and CDR2 YSYEKL. The V gene end was trimmed by 6 bases and the J gene end by 5 bases; junction bases not matched to a gene: 7. CDR3 length: 14 amino acids. CDR3 in amino acids: CASRTASGSHEQYL. CDR3 coding DNA: TGCGCCAGCAGGACAGCTAGCGGGAGCCACGAGCAGTACTTA.

This clonotype has only a few counts. The V gene is TRBV5-5, the J gene TRBJ2-3, with 9 bases fitting TRBD2. The ends lost 0 bases at V and 10 bases at J; junction bases unmatched: 12. Germline CDR1 SGHKS, CDR2 YYEKEE (reference sequence). The CDR3 runs to 16 residues. The DNA for the CDR3 is TGTGCCAGCAGCTTGGTAGGCGGGAGGGCCCAAGTTCCGCAGTATTTT. Translation: CASSLVGGRAQVPQYF.

This chain connects TRBV28 to TRBJ1-6; D perhaps matches TRBD1 (5 bases). V lost 7 bases, J lost 7 bases, and 11 bases lay in between. The CDR3 is made up of 13 amino acids. Germline V gene sequence: CDR1 MDHEN, CDR2 SYDVKM. The CDR3 is CASTGPTNSPLHF. CDR3 bases: TGTGCCAGCACGGGACCGACCAATTCACCCCTCCACTTT.

V and J are TRBV4-1 and TRBJ2-5; 11 bases are a match to TRBD2. J lost 4 bases, V lost 4 bases, and 8 bases had no gene match. The CDR3 covers 16 residues. From germline, CDR1 is MGHRA and CDR2 YSYEKL. CDR3 DNA sequence: TGCGCCAGCAGCCCGTTGTCGGGGACTAGCGGAGAGACCCAGTACTTC. The encoded protein is CASSPLSGTSGETQYF.

This chain uses TRBV6-1 with TRBJ2-1, with D possibly matching TRBD2 (6 bases). The length of the CDR3 is 13 residues. Germline CDR1 is MNHNS and CDR2 is SASEGT. The V and J ends lost 10 bases and 9 bases respectively, with 19 bases between them. The CDR3 reads CATQGGVEAEQFF. Here the CDR3 DNA reads TGTGCCACCCAAGGAGGGGTTGAGGCTGAGCAGTTCTTC.

This clonotype occurred a few times. The chain employs TRBV4-1 and TRBJ1-1; unclear D gene. V gave up 1 base and J gave up 3 bases, with 9 bases separating them. Germline CDR1 MGHRA, CDR2 YSYEKL. The CDR3 totals 14 residues. In nucleotides, the CDR3 is TGCGCCAGCAGCCAAGTGAGGCCCGACACTGAAGCTTTCTTT. Amino acids: CASSQVRPDTEAFF.

The V gene is TRBV10-2, the J gene TRBJ2-1; TRBD2 aligns across 11 bases. Germline lookup yields CDR1 WSHSY and CDR2 SAAADI. The CDR3 covers 14 residues. The V segment lost 7 bases and the J segment 8 bases; nucleotides outside the gene matches: 7. CDR3 sequence: CASKETSGIYEQFF. For the CDR3, the DNA is TGCGCCAGCAAGGAGACTAGCGGGATCTATGAGCAGTTCTTC.

At least ten counts were recorded for this clonotype. The chain joins TRBV28 to TRBJ2-6; no reliable D call. V gave up 3 bases and J gave up 0 bases, with 3 bases separating them. Per germline, CDR1 MDHEN and CDR2 SYDVKM. This CDR3 contains 14 residues. This CDR3 is CASSFRSGANVLTF. CDR3 sequence (DNA): TGTGCCAGCAGTTTTCGCTCTGGGGCCAACGTCCTGACTTTC.

There are a few counts of this clonotype. The V and J genes are TRBV7-9 and TRBJ2-3; D is undetermined. The V and J ends lost 5 bases and 6 bases respectively, with 12 bases between them. Germline loops: CDR1 SEHNR, CDR2 FQNEAQ (reference sequence). CDR3 length: 13 amino acids. In DNA form, the CDR3 reads TGTGCCAGCAGCGGTCCCCAAGGGGATACGCAGTATTTT. This translates into CASSGPQGDTQYF.

This clonotype was seen a few times. The V call is TRBV5-1, the J call TRBJ2-5, with D perhaps being TRBD1 or TRBD2 (6 bases each). The J call could be wrong; TRBJ2-7 is a better fit for the DNA end. Germline V gene data show CDR1 as SGHRS and CDR2 as YFSETQ. This CDR3 comprises 14 residues. DNA for the CDR3: TGCGCCAGCAGCTTGAGGGGGGAGGTCTACGAGCAGTACTTC. Its protein is CASSLRGEVYEQYF.

The chain employs TRBV20-1 and TRBJ1-4; no clear D gene. The germline gives CDR1 DFQATT, CDR2 SNEGSKA (reference sequence). With 6 bases removed from V and 4 bases from J, the gap between germline ends came to 15 bases. CDR3 size: 14 residues. In DNA, the CDR3 is TGCAGTGCGATAAAACGGAAGGGTAATGAAAAACTGTTTTTT. It specifies CSAIKRKGNEKLFF.

The chain recombines TRBV20-1 with TRBJ2-4; D perhaps matches TRBD2 (6 bases). The CDR3 contains 13 residues. Germline lookup yields CDR1 DFQATT and CDR2 SNEGSKA (reference sequence). V was pared by 6 bases and J by 13 bases, with 22 bases between. The CDR3 nucleotides read TGCAGTGCCAGACTAGGGAGAACCTACGTGCAGTACTTC. Translation: CSARLGRTYVQYF.

This clonotype was observed a single time. This CDR3 is CASSFVGDSNQPQHF. DNA of the CDR3: TGTGCCAGCAGCTTTGTAGGGGATAGCAATCAGCCCCAGCATTTT. The chain couples TRBV28 to TRBJ1-5; a weak D match, TRBD1 (5 bases). The CDR3 consists of 15 residues. V lost 6 bases and J 0 bases, leaving 12 bases between the germline ends. CDR1 and CDR2 from the germline V gene are MDHEN and SYDVKM.

The sample holds a few counts of this clonotype. The rearrangement uses TRBV12-3 or TRBV12-4 and TRBJ2-1; 11 bases line up with TRBD2. This CDR3 is built from 15 residues. V shed 5 bases and J 8 bases; nucleotides not matched to a gene: 8. CDR3 DNA sequence: TGTGCCAGCAGTAATAGCGGGGGGGCATTTTATGAGCAGTTCTTC. Translating it yields CASSNSGGAFYEQFF.

V usage is TRBV7-2 and J usage is TRBJ1-1; 11 bases match TRBD1. The CDR3 is made up of 17 amino acids. The germline V gene encodes CDR1 SGHTA and CDR2 FQGNSA. V shed 7 bases, J shed 4 bases, and the junction held 14 bases outside the gene matches. This CDR3 is CASTLRTGGYGGTEAFF. The CDR3 coding sequence is TGTGCCAGCACCCTTAGGACAGGGGGCTACGGGGGCACTGAAGCTTTCTTT.

The chain links TRBV6-4 to TRBJ2-7; the D gene could be TRBD1 or TRBD2 (5 bases each). Germline-derived CDR1 and CDR2 are MRHNA and SNTAGT. Trimming took off 7 bases at V and 3 bases at J, with 13 bases between the two ends. This CDR3 comprises 13 residues. The CDR3 protein is CASIPGPRYEQYF. DNA of the CDR3: TGTGCCAGCATCCCGGGACCTCGCTACGAGCAGTACTTC.

This chain uses TRBV3-1 with TRBJ2-1, with D hard to call. The germline V and J ends were trimmed by 3 bases and 7 bases, with 4 bases remaining between them. Germline CDR1 and CDR2: LGHDT and YNNKEL (reference sequence). The CDR3 runs to 11 residues. The CDR3, as DNA: TGTGCCAGCAGCCAGCAGAATGAGCAGTTCTTC. Translated: CASSQQNEQFF.

This chain connects TRBV14 to TRBJ2-1; 12 nucleotides match TRBD2. The trim removed 4 bases at V and 15 bases at J, leaving 16 bases unmatched. CDR1 is SGHDN and CDR2 is FVKESK in the germline V gene. The CDR3 has 16 amino acids. CDR3 nucleotides: TGTGCCAGCAGCCCACTGACTAGCGGGAGAGACCGCATACGGTTCTTC. Translating it yields CASSPLTSGRDRIRFF.